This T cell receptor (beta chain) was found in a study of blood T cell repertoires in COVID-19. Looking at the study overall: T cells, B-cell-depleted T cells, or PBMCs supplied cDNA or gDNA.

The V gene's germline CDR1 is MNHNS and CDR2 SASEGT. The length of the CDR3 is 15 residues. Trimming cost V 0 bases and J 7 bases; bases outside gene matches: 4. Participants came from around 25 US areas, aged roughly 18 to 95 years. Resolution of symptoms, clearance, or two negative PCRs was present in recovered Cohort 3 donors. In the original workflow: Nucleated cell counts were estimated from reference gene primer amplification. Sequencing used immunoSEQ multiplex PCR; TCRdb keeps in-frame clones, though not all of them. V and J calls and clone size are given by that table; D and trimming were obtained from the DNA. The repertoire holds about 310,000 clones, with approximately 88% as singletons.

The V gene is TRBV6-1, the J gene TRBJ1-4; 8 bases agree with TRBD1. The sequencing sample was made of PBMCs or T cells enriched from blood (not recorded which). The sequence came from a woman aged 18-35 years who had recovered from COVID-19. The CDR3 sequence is CASSEASGGGEKLFF. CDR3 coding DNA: TGTGCCAGCAGTGAAGCATCAGGGGGCGGTGAAAAACTGTTTTTT.